This TCR beta chain was sequenced for a study of OX40 agonist ivuxolimab in advanced cancers. Study at large: People who had prior anti-PD-1, anti-PD-L1 or anti-CTLA-4 therapy could take part, and about 40% had some. Partial responses were achieved by three patients, of whom one had hepatocellular carcinoma and two had cutaneous melanoma.

For this clone: Antigen specificity is unknown.

Study-level results: Expanded peripheral T cell antigen specificity was not determined.

Patients were ruled out by autoimmune disease history or systemic immunosuppression. Assay used: immunoSEQ multiplex PCR; TCRdb lists only in-frame clones, some missing. The table has about 68,000 clones, around 85% seen once. The V end was cut by 0 bases, the J end by 2 bases, with 6 bases between. Looked up from germline, CDR1 is SGDLS and CDR2 is YYNGEE. This CDR3 is 14 amino acids long. The sequenced sample was CD4+ or CD8+ T cells sorted from blood, obtained in a trial of the OX40 agonist ivuxolimab. This TCR came from an adult with an advanced solid tumor such as melanoma, head and neck, liver or kidney cancer. V is TRBV9 and J is TRBJ1-3; D ambiguous. DNA of the CDR3: TGTGCCAGCAGCGTAGCTACGGCTGGAAACACCATATATTTT. It encodes CASSVATAGNTIYF.